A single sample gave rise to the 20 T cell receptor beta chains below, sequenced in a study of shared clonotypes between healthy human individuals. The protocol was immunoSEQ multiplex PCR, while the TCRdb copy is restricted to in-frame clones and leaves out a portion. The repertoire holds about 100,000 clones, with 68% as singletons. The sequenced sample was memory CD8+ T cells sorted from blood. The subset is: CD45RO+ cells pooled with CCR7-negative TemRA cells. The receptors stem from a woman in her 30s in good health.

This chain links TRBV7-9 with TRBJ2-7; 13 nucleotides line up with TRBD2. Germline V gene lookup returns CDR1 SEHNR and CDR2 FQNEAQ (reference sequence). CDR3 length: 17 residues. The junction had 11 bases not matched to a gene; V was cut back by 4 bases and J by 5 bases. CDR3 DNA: TGTGCCAGCAGCTCTCGTAGCGGGACTAGCGGGACCCACGAGCAGTACTTC. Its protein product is CASSSRSGTSGTHEQYF.

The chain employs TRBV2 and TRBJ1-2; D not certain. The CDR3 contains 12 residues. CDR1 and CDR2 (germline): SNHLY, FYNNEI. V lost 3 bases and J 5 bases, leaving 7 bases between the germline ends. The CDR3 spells CASSDWGYGYTF. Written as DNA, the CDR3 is TGTGCCAGCAGTGATTGGGGATATGGCTACACCTTC.

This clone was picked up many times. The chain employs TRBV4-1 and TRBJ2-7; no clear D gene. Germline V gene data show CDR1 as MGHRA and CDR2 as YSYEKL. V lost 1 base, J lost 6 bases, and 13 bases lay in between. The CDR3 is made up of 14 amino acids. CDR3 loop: CASSQGPSLGEQYF. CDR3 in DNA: TGCGCCAGCAGCCAAGGTCCCTCGTTGGGCGAGCAGTACTTC.

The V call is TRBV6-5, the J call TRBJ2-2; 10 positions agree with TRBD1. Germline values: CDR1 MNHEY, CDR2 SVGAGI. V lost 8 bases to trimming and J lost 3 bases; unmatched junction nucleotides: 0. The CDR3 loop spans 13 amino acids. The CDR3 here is CASGTGDTGELFF. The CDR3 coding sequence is TGTGCCAGCGGGACAGGGGACACCGGGGAGCTGTTTTTT.

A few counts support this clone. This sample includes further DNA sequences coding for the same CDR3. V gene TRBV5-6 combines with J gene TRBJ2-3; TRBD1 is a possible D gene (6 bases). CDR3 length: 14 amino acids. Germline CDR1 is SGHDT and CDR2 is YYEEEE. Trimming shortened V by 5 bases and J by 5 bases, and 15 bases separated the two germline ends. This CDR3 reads CASRAGLGGDTQYF. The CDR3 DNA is TGTGCCAGCAGAGCAGGGCTAGGGGGAGATACGCAGTATTTT.

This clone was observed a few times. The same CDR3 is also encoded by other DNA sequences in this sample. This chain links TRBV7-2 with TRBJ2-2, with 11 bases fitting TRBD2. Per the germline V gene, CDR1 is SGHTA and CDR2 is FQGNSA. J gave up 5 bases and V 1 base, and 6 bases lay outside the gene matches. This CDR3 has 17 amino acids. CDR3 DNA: TGTGCCAGCAGCTTAGTCGGGCTAGCGGGAGGAACCGGGGAGCTGTTTTTT. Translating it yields CASSLVGLAGGTGELFF. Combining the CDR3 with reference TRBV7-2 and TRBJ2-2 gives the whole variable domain GAGVSQSPSNKVTEKGKDVELRCDPISGHTALYWYRQSLGQGLEFLIYFQGNSAPDKSGLPSDRFSAERTGGSVSTLTIQRTQQEDSAVYLCASSLVGLAGGTGELFFGEGSRLTVL.

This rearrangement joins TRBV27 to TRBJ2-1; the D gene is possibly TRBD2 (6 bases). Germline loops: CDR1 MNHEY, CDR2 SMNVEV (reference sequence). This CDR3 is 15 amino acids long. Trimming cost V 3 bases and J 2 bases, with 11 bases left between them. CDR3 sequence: CASSLGGKAYNEQFF. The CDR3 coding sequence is TGTGCCAGCAGTTTGGGGGGAAAAGCCTACAATGAGCAGTTCTTC.

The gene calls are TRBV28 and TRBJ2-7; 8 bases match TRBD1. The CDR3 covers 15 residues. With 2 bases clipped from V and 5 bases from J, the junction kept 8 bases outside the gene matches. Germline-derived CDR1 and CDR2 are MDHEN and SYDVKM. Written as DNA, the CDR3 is TGTGCCAGCAGTTTAAGACGGGACAGGTTGAACGAGCAGTACTTC. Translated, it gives CASSLRRDRLNEQYF.

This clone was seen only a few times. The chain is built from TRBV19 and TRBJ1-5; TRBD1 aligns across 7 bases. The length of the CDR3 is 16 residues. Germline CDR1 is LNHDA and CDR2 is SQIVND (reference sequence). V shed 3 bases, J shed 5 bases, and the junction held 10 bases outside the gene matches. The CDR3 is CASSIATGFPDQPQHF. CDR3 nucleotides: TGTGCCAGTAGTATCGCGACAGGGTTTCCTGATCAGCCCCAGCATTTT.

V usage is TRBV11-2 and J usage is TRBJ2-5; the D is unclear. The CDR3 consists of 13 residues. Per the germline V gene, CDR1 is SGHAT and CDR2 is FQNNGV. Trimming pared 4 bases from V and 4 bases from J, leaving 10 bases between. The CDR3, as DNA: TGTGCCAGCAGCTACACGATGGCAGAGACCCAGTACTTC. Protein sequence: CASSYTMAETQYF.

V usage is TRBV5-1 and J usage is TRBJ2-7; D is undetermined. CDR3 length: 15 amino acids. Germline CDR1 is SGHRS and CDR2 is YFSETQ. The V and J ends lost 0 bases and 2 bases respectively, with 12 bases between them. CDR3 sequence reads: CASSLGGGFPYEQYF. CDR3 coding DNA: TGCGCCAGCAGCTTGGGGGGTGGTTTCCCCTACGAGCAGTACTTC.

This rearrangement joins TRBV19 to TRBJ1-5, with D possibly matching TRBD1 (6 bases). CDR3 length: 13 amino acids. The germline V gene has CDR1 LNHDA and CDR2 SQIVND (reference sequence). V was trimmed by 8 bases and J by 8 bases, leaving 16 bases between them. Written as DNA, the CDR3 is TGTGCCAGTTCGGAACAGGGAGGGAAGCCCCAGCATTTT. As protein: CASSEQGGKPQHF.

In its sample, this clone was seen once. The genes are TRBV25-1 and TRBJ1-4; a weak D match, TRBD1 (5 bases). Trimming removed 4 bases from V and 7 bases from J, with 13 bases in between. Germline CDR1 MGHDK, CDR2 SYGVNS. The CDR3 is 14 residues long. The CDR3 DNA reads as TGTGCCAGCAGTGGTTCAGGGAACATTGAAAAACTGTTTTTT. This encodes CASSGSGNIEKLFF.

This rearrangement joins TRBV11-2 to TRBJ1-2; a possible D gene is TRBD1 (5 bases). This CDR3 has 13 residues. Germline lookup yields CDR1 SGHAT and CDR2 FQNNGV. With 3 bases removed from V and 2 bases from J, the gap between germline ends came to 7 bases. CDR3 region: CASSLGVNYGYTF. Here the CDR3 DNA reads TGTGCCAGCAGCTTGGGGGTAAACTATGGCTACACCTTC.

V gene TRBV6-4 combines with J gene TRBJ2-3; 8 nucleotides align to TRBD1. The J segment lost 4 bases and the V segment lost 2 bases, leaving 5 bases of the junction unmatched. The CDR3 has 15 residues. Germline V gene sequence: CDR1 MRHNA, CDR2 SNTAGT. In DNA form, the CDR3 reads TGTGCCAGCAGTGACGGGCAGGGGGCGGCAGATACGCAGTATTTT. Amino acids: CASSDGQGAADTQYF.

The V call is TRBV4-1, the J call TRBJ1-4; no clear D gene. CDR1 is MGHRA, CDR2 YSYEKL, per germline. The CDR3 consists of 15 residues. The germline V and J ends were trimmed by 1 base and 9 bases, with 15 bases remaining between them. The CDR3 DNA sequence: TGCGCCAGCAGCCAAGGAGGGTTGGGGTTGAAAAAACTGTTTTTT. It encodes CASSQGGLGLKKLFF.

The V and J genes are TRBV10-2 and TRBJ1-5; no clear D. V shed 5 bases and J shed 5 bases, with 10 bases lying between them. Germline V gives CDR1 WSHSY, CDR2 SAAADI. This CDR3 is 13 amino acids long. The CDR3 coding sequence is TGCGCCAGCAGTCTGGACCGTGATCAGCCCCAGCATTTT. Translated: CASSLDRDQPQHF.

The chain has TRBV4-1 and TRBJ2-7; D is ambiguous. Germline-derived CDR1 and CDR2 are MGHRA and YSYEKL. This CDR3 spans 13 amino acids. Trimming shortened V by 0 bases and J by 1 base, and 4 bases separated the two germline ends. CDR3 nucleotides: TGCGCCAGCAGCCAAGATATATCCTACGAGCAGTACTTC. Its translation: CASSQDISYEQYF.

CDR3: CASSPRVGADRNTIYF. The CDR3 DNA is TGTGCCAGCAGTCCCCGTGTGGGGGCTGATAGAAACACCATATATTTT. The chain is built from TRBV27 and TRBJ1-3; TRBD1 might be the D (6 bases). V shed 5 bases and J shed 5 bases, with 19 bases lying between them. CDR1 is MNHEY, CDR2 SMNVEV, per germline (reference sequence). The CDR3 has 16 residues.

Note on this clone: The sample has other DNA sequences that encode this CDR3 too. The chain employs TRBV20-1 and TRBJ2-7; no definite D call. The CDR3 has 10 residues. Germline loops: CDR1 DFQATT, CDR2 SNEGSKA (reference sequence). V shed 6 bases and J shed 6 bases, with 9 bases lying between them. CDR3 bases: TGCAGTGCCCTTGCCTTCGAGCAGTACTTC. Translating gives CSALAFEQYF.